Each of the 20 T cell receptor beta chains below was sequenced from the same sample in a study of lymphopenia after photon versus proton radiotherapy. Some clones are missing from TCRdb's copy, which holds only in-frame ones; the method was immunoSEQ multiplex PCR. The data contain more than 20,000 clones, around 83% of them singletons. Here the sequenced sample was peripheral blood, taken from a patient treated with photon-based radiotherapy. These receptors were collected from a woman in her 50s with pancreatic cancer.

V and J are TRBV5-6 and TRBJ1-4; 7 nucleotides line up with TRBD1. Trimming took 5 bases from V and 2 from J; bases not matched to a gene: 3. Germline CDR1 and CDR2: SGHDT and YYEEEE. The CDR3 contains 14 residues. For the CDR3, the DNA is TGTGCCAGCAGACGCAGGGGGACTAATGAAAAACTGTTTTTT. Its translation: CASRRRGTNEKLFF. Combining the CDR3 with reference TRBV5-6 and TRBJ1-4 gives the whole variable domain DAGVTQSPTHLIKTRGQQVTLRCSPKSGHDTVSWYQQALGQGPQFIFQYYEEEERQRGNFPDRFSGHQFPNYSSELNVNALLLGDSALYLCASRRRGTNEKLFFGSGTQLSVL.

The rearrangement links TRBV18 to TRBJ1-5, with 8 nucleotides matching TRBD1. Germline V gives CDR1 KGHSH, CDR2 LQKENI. Unmatched junction bases numbered 11, after V lost 2 bases and J lost 2 bases. The CDR3 sequence is 18 residues long. The chain's CDR3 is CASSPRGQDTRGNQPQHF. CDR3 DNA: TGTGCCAGCTCACCAAGGGGACAGGATACGAGAGGCAATCAGCCCCAGCATTTT.

The V call is TRBV14, the J call TRBJ2-5, with a tentative D call TRBD2 (5 bases). This CDR3 has 14 residues. Germline V gene lookup returns CDR1 SGHDN and CDR2 FVKESK. V gave up 4 bases and J gave up 0 bases, with 9 bases separating them. CDR3 protein: CASSPGNYQETQYF. The DNA of the CDR3 is TGTGCCAGCAGCCCCGGGAATTACCAAGAGACCCAGTACTTC.

The chain has TRBV9 and TRBJ2-7, with TRBD2 matching 14 bases. The CDR3 consists of 14 residues. Germline-derived CDR1 and CDR2 are SGDLS and YYNGEE. Unmatched junction bases numbered 1, after V lost 3 bases and J lost 5 bases. The CDR3 DNA follows: TGTGCCAGCAGCGAGGGACTAGCGGGAGACGAGCAGTACTTC. Protein sequence: CASSEGLAGDEQYF.

This chain uses TRBV27 with TRBJ1-2; D call uncertain. In germline, CDR1 is MNHEY, CDR2 SMNVEV (reference sequence). Trimming removed 0 bases at V and 6 bases at J, with 14 bases between. The CDR3 has 15 amino acids. CDR3 region: CASSLSVVGRDGYTF. In DNA form, the CDR3 reads TGTGCCAGCAGTTTATCCGTAGTTGGGAGAGATGGCTACACCTTC.

The chain joins TRBV7-9 to TRBJ1-4, with TRBD1 matching 7 bases. Germline-derived CDR1 and CDR2 are SEHNR and FQNEAQ (reference sequence). V gave up 4 bases and J gave up 6 bases; unmatched junction bases: 5. The CDR3 totals 14 residues. CDR3 sequence reads: CASSSTGKDEKLFF. For the CDR3, the DNA is TGTGCCAGCAGCTCGACAGGGAAAGATGAAAAACTGTTTTTT.

This chain connects TRBV27 to TRBJ2-5; 9 bases are a match to TRBD2. The CDR3 sequence is 15 residues long. V lost 6 bases, J lost 1 base, and 6 bases stayed unmatched. Germline V CDR1 and CDR2: MNHEY, SMNVEV (reference sequence). CDR3 nucleotides: TGTGCCAGCAGCCTCGAGCGGGAGGCCCAAGAGACCCAGTACTTC. This sequence encodes CASSLEREAQETQYF.

The J gene is TRBJ2-1, the V gene TRBV29-1, with 16 bases matching TRBD2. This CDR3 is built from 17 residues. The germline V gene has CDR1 SQVTM and CDR2 ANQGSEA. V trimming: 7 bases; J trimming: 0 bases; junction bases outside the gene matches: 6. CDR3 sequence (DNA): TGCAGCGCCAAGGGGACTAGCGGGAGGGCCTCCTACAATGAGCAGTTCTTC. It yields the protein CSAKGTSGRASYNEQFF.

The rearrangement uses TRBV7-2 and TRBJ2-7; tentatively, D is TRBD2 (6 bases). Trimming left V 3 bases short and J 3 bases short, with 12 bases between. Germline lookup yields CDR1 SGHTA and CDR2 FQGNSA. The CDR3 is 14 residues long. The CDR3 DNA follows: TGTGCCAGCAGCTTGGGAGGAGGTCTCTACGAGCAGTACTTC. Translated: CASSLGGGLYEQYF.

The genes are TRBV29-1 and TRBJ2-7; possibly TRBD1 for D (7 bases). The CDR3 loop spans 16 amino acids. With 3 bases removed from V and 4 bases from J, the gap between germline ends came to 22 bases. From germline, CDR1 is SQVTM and CDR2 ANQGSEA. The DNA for the CDR3 is TGCAGCGTTGAGATCCCTGGGCGCAGGGGGGAGTACGAGCAGTACTTC. Encoded protein: CSVEIPGRRGEYEQYF.

This clone was detected a few times. The CDR3 sequence is CSFRGTSGGGSYNEQFF. The CDR3 nucleotides are TGCAGCTTCCGCGGGACTAGCGGAGGGGGCTCCTACAATGAGCAGTTCTTC. The V gene is TRBV29-1, the J gene TRBJ2-1; 11 nucleotides line up with TRBD2. CDR3 size: 17 residues. V dropped 8 bases and J dropped 0; count of bases not matched to a gene: 12. Germline V gene data show CDR1 as SQVTM and CDR2 as ANQGSEA.

The chain is built from TRBV18 and TRBJ1-1; tentative D call: TRBD1 (5 bases). CDR1 is KGHSH, CDR2 LQKENI, per germline. This CDR3 has 13 amino acids. Between the trimmed V and J ends, which lost 2 bases and 2 bases, there was a span of 6 bases. In nucleotides, the CDR3 is TGTGCCAGCTCACCAGGGGGTAACACTGAAGCTTTCTTT. Its protein is CASSPGGNTEAFF.

The chain links TRBV6-5 to TRBJ1-5, with 7 bases matching TRBD1. Trimming at V came to 6 bases and at J to 6 bases, leaving 11 bases not matched to a gene. CDR3 length: 15 residues. CDR1 and CDR2 (germline): MNHEY, SVGAGI. The CDR3 loop is CASSQSGTVSQPQHF. The CDR3 DNA sequence: TGTGCCAGCAGCCAATCCGGGACAGTGAGTCAGCCCCAGCATTTT.

The chain joins TRBV7-9 to TRBJ2-5; perhaps TRBD2 as D (5 bases). The CDR3 extends over 16 amino acids. V was pared by 1 base and J by 2 bases, with 14 bases between. The germline gives CDR1 SEHNR, CDR2 FQNEAQ (reference sequence). The CDR3 region is CASSLGAGLMQETQYF. Here the CDR3 DNA reads TGTGCCAGCAGCTTAGGCGCGGGCCTAATGCAAGAGACCCAGTACTTC. Full variable domain (missing parts from reference TRBV7-9 and TRBJ2-5): DTGVSQNPRHKITKRGQNVTFRCDPISEHNRLYWYRQTLGQGPEFLTYFQNEAQLEKSRLLSDRFSAERPKGSFSTLEIQRTEQGDSAMYLCASSLGAGLMQETQYFGPGTRLLVL.

The chain couples TRBV19 to TRBJ1-5; TRBD1 might be the D (5 bases). Germline CDR1 and CDR2: LNHDA and SQIVND (reference sequence). The CDR3 is made up of 16 amino acids. V lost 5 bases and J lost 3, with 17 bases in between. CDR3: CASSESADRFNQPQHF. The CDR3, as DNA: TGTGCCAGTAGTGAATCGGCCGACAGATTCAATCAGCCCCAGCATTTT.

The chain has TRBV9 and TRBJ2-1; D gene uncertain. The germline V gene encodes CDR1 SGDLS and CDR2 YYNGEE. V lost 2 bases and J 1 base, leaving 10 bases between the germline ends. The CDR3 has 15 amino acids. The chain's CDR3 is CASSVTEGSYNEQFF. The CDR3 nucleotides are TGTGCCAGCAGCGTTACGGAAGGGTCCTACAATGAGCAGTTCTTC.

The chain carries TRBV4-2 and TRBJ1-4; the D is unclear. Between the trimmed V and J ends, which lost 0 bases and 0 bases, there was a span of 5 bases. The CDR3 contains 15 residues. Germline lookup yields CDR1 LGHNA and CDR2 YNFKEQ. The CDR3 DNA is TGTGCCAGCAGCCAAGAAGGCGCAACTAATGAAAAACTGTTTTTT. Amino acid sequence: CASSQEGATNEKLFF.

The chain has TRBV28 and TRBJ2-3; 11 bases are shared with TRBD2. Germline V lookup: CDR1 MDHEN, CDR2 SYDVKM. The CDR3 consists of 15 residues. V was clipped by 6 bases and J by 0 bases; unmatched bases: 2. In DNA form, the CDR3 reads TGTGCCAGCAGACTAGCGGGAGCTAGCACAGATACGCAGTATTTT. Its translation: CASRLAGASTDTQYF.

This chain links TRBV19 with TRBJ2-7; D call uncertain. Looked up from germline, CDR1 is LNHDA and CDR2 is SQIVND (reference sequence). The germline V and J ends were trimmed by 5 bases and 8 bases, with 22 bases remaining between them. The CDR3 spans 15 residues. The CDR3 nucleotides read TGTGCCAGTAGTCCTCGCAATGACGGCCTAGTGAAGCAGTACTTC. It translates to CASSPRNDGLVKQYF.

This sequence joins TRBV7-2 and TRBJ1-4; no firm D call. Trimming pared 2 bases from V and 0 bases from J, leaving 4 bases between. Per germline, CDR1 SGHTA and CDR2 FQGNSA. This CDR3 is 14 amino acids long. CDR3 nucleotides: TGTGCCAGCAGCTTAAGAGCAACTAATGAAAAACTGTTTTTT. Protein sequence: CASSLRATNEKLFF.